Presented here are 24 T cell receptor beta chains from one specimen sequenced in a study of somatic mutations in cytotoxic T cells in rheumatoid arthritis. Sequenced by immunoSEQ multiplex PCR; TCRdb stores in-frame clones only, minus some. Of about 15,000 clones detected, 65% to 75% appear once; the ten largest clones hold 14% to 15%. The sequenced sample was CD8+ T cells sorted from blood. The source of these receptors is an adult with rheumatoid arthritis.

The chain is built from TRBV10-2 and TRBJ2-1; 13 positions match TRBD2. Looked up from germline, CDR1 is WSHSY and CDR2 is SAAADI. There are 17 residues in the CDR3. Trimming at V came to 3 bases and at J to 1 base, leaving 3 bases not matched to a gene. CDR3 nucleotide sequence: TGCGCCAGCAGTGATGGACTAGCGGGAGTGTCCTACAATGAGCAGTTCTTC. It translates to CASSDGLAGVSYNEQFF.

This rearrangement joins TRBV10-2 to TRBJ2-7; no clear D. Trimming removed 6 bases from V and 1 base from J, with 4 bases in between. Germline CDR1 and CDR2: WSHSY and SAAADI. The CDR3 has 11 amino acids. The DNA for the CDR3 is TGCGCCAGCAGAACTTCCTACGAGCAGTACTTC. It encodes CASRTSYEQYF.

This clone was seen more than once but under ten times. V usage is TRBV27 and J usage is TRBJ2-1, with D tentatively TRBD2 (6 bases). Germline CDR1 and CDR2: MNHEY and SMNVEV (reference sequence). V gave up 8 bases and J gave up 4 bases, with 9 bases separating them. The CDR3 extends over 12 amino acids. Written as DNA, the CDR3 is TGTGCCAGCCAGGGAGGATACAATGAGCAGTTCTTC. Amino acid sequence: CASQGGYNEQFF.

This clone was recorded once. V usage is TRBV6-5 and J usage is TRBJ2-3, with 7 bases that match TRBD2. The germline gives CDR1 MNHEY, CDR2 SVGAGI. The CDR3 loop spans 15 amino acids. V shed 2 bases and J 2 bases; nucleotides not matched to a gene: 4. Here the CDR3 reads CASSYGAGLTDTQYF. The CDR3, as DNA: TGTGCCAGCAGTTACGGAGCGGGGCTCACAGATACGCAGTATTTT.

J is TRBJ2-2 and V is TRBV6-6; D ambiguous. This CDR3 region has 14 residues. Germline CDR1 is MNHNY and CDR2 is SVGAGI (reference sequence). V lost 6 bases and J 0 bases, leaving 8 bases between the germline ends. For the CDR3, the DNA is TGTGCCAGCAGATTACAGCCGAACACCGGGGAGCTGTTTTTT. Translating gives CASRLQPNTGELFF.

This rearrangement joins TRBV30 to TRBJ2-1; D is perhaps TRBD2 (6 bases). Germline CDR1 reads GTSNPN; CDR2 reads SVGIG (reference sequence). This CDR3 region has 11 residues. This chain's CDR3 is CVAGWSNEQFF. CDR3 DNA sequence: TGTGTGGCGGGGTGGTCGAATGAGCAGTTCTTC.

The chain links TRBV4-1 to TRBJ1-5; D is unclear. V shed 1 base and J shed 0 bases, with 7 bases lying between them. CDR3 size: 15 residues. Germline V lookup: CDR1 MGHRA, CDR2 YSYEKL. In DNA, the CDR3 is TGCGCCAGCAGCCAAGCGTATGGTAGCAATCAGCCCCAGCATTTT. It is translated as CASSQAYGSNQPQHF.

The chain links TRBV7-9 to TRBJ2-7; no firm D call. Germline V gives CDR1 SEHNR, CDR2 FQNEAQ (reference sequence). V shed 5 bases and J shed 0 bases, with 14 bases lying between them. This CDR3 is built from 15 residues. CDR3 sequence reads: CASSLGVTSSYEQYF. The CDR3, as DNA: TGTGCCAGCAGCCTTGGGGTAACAAGCTCCTACGAGCAGTACTTC.

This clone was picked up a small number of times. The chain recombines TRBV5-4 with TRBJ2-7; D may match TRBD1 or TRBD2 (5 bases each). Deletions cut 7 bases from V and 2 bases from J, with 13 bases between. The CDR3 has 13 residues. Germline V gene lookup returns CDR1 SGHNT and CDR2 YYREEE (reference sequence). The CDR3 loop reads CASSGEGPYEQYF. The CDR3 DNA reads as TGTGCCAGCTCGGGCGAGGGGCCCTACGAGCAGTACTTC.

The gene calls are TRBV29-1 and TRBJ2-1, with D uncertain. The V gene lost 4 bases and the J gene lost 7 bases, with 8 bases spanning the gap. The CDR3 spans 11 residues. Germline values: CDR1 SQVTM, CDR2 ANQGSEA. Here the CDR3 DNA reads TGCAGCGTTGTTAAGAAGAATGAGCAGTTCTTC. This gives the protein CSVVKKNEQFF.

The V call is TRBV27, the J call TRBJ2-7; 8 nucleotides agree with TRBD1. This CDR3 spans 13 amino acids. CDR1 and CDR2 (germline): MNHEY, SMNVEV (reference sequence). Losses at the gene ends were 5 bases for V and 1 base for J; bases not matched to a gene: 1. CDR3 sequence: CASSRDRSYEQYF. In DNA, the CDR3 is TGTGCCAGCAGTCGGGACAGGTCCTACGAGCAGTACTTC.

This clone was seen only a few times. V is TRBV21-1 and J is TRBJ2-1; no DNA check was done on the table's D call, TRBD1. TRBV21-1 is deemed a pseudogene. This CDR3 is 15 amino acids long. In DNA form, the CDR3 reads TGTGCCAGCAGCCCCGACAGGGAAATGATCAATGAGCAGTTCTTC. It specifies CASSPDREMINEQFF.

The DNA of the CDR3 is TGTGCCAGCAGTTTATCGGGGCTTTCTAATTCACCCCTCCACTTT. Amino acid sequence: CASSLSGLSNSPLHF. The V and J genes are TRBV27 and TRBJ1-6, with D possibly matching TRBD1 (5 bases). The CDR3 runs 15 residues. Germline V gene sequence: CDR1 MNHEY, CDR2 SMNVEV (reference sequence). Trimming cost V 0 bases and J 6 bases, with 9 bases left between them.

The CDR3 here is CASSYQGDTEAFF. The CDR3 DNA reads TGTGCCAGCAGCTATCAGGGGGACACTGAAGCTTTCTTT. The chain has TRBV11-3 and TRBJ1-1; TRBD1 aligns across 7 bases. V lost 4 bases, J lost 3 bases, and 2 bases stayed unmatched. Germline loops: CDR1 SGHNT, CDR2 YENEEA. The CDR3 has 13 residues.

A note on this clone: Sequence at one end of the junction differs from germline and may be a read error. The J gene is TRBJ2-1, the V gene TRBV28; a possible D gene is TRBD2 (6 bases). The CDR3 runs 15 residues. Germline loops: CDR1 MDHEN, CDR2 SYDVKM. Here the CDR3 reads CASGLGRDPINEQFF. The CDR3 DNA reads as TGTGCCAGCGGTTTGGGGCGGGATCCAATCAATGAGCAGTTCTTC.

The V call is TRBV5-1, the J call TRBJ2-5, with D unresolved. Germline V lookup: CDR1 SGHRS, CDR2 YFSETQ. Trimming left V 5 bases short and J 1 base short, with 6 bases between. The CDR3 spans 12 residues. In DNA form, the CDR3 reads TGCGCCAGCAGGGTAACCCAAGAGACCCAGTACTTC. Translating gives CASRVTQETQYF. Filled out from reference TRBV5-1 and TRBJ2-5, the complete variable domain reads KAGVTQTPRYLIKTRGQQVTLSCSPISGHRSVSWYQQTPGQGLQFLFEYFSETQRNKGNFPGRFSGRQFSNSRSEMNVSTLELGDSALYLCASRVTQETQYFGPGTRLLVL.

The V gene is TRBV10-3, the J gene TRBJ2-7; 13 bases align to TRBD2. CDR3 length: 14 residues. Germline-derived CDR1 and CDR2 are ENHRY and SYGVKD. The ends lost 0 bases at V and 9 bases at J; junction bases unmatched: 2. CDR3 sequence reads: CAISESGTSGTQYF. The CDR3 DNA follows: TGTGCCATCAGTGAGTCCGGGACTAGCGGGACGCAGTACTTC.

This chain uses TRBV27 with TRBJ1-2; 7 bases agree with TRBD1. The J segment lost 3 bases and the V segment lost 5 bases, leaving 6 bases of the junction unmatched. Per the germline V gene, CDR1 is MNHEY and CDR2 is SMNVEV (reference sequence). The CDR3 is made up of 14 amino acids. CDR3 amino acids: CASSTRQGYYGYTF. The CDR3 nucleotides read TGTGCCAGCAGTACTAGACAGGGCTACTATGGCTACACCTTC.

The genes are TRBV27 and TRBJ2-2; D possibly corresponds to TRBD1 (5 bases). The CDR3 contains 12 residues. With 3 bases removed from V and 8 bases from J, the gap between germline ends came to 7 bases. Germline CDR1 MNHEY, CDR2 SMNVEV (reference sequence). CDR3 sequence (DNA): TGTGCCAGCAGTTTCGACAGAGGGGAGCTGTTTTTT. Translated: CASSFDRGELFF.

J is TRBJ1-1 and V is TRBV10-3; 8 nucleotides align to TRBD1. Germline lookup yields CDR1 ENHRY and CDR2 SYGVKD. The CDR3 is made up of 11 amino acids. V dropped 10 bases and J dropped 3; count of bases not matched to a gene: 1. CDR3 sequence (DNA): TGTGCCACGGGACAGGACACTGAAGCTTTCTTT. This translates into CATGQDTEAFF.

The CDR3 protein is CASSAGTYGNSPLHF. The DNA of the CDR3 is TGTGCCAGTAGTGCTGGGACCTACGGGAATTCACCCCTCCACTTT. This chain links TRBV19 with TRBJ1-6, with a possible D match to TRBD1 (5 bases). This CDR3 contains 15 residues. Trimming stripped 5 bases from V and 7 bases from J, with 15 bases between. Germline loops: CDR1 LNHDA, CDR2 SQIVND (reference sequence).

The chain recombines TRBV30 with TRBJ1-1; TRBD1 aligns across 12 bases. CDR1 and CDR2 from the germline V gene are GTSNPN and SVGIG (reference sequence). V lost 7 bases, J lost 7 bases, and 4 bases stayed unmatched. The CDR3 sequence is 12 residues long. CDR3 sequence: CASGTGGVEAFF. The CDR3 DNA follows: TGTGCCTCCGGGACAGGGGGCGTTGAAGCTTTCTTT.

In nucleotides, the CDR3 is TGTGCTAGTGGTCCAGGACAGGGGGCTGATGAGCAGTTCTTC. Encoded protein: CASGPGQGADEQFF. The V and J genes are TRBV12-5 and TRBJ2-1; TRBD1 aligns across 11 bases. CDR3 length equals 14 residues. Germline loops: CDR1 LGHNT, CDR2 FRNRAP. Trimming at V came to 5 bases and at J to 8 bases, leaving 5 bases not matched to a gene.

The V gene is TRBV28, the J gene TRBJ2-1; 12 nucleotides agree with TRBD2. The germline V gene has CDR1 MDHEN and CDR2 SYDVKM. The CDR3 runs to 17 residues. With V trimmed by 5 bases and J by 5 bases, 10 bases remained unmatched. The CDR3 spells CASSHLTGLAGNNEQFF. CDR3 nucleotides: TGTGCCAGCAGTCACCTTACGGGACTAGCGGGTAACAATGAGCAGTTCTTC.